The T cell receptor beta chain under discussion was sequenced for a study of naive and memory T cell subsets (dated by TCRdb to about 2017). A note on the overall study: Sorted naive and memory T cell subsets from peripheral blood were analyzed in the study using a UMI-based, open-source pipeline for TCR alpha and beta sequencing. The functional CMV T cell responses agreed completely with IgG serology results. RNA was DNase-treated and reverse transcribed with TCR constant-region primers, mostly using SuperScript III.

The research as a whole found: RNA-based TCR counts may be affected by expression changes linked to T cell activation and differentiation. TCR abundance followed a power law with an exponent that was different for naive and memory subsets but consistent across the three individuals. After error correction, over 90% of naive TCR sequences appeared only once, giving much steeper abundance distributions than memory subsets. Clonotypes were defined as single alpha or beta chain sequences, not paired alpha/beta receptors. In both CD4 and CD8 cells, the Gini index increased while Shannon and inverse Simpson diversity decreased from naive through CM, EM and EMRA. No ground truth was available to validate the repertoire findings for the naive and memory subsets.

The receptor library was made with UMI-ligation and nested PCR. An equimolar mix of two oligonucleotides covering both TRBC1 and TRBC2 was used as the beta constant-region primer. T4 RNA ligase 1 ligated a single-stranded oligonucleotide carrying the SP2 primer and a 12-nucleotide UMI to the cDNA 3' end. Four rounds of PCR were used to amplify ligated cDNA, with nested alpha and beta constant-region primers being used together with the SP2 primer. The ligation reaction was kept at 16 degrees C for roughly 18-24 hours. PCR2 was usually performed as a SYBR Green qPCR and halted at a preset threshold so that over-amplification would not occur. Apart from the first purification, every purification step used Agencourt AMPure XP magnetic beads. Libraries were quantified by Qubit and checked on a TapeStation, with a main peak expected near 650 bp. The pooled libraries were sequenced on an Illumina MiSeq using v2 2x251 paired-end kits, which usually yielded roughly 1-2.2 million reads per sample. Libraries were pooled at 4 nM per sample, and roughly 4.5-8% PhiX was added to improve cluster recognition. The paper's processing steps were these. FASTQ reads processed by Demultiplexor were assigned V and J genes by Decombinator through tag matching that tolerated a single base-pair mismatch. By using UMIs, Collapsinator corrected both sequencing errors and the frequency errors caused by PCR heterogeneity. CDR3Translator translated TCRs and extracted CDR3s from the conserved cysteine to the FGXG phenylalanine, flagging non-productive sequences. Repertoires were subsampled to equal numbers of UMI-defined TCRs before Gini, Shannon entropy and inverse Simpson indices were calculated. Within the linear range, a power law was fitted by maximum likelihood to the distributions of clonotype abundance. For one naive CD8 sample, the pipeline and MIGEC produced similar UMI counts, unique TCR numbers and clonal distributions. A set of several thousand CMV-associated CDR3 sequences, compiled from VDJdb and a published dataset, was used to search the repertoires. TCRdb redid the processing of the public reads, applying fastp at Q25 and MiXCR, and retained in-frame beta chains. Identical CDR3 proteins give one entry, which carries the most common genes and DNA. For this entry, the V and J calls and clone size follow TCRdb and not the study's own pipeline. Counted in this sample were under 40,000 distinct CDR3 sequences; 13% of them appeared once. The ten largest make up under 25% of the sample.

The CDR3 runs 15 amino acids, cysteine and phenylalanine included. The CDR3 DNA has 45 bases and is translated from base 1. V and J lose 0 bases and 2 bases, and a span of 11 bases separates them. For CDR1 and CDR2, the germline V gene (reference sequence) lists DFQATT and SNEGSKA. Separate amplification of TCR alpha and beta chain libraries was performed from the second PCR step onward. The CMV status of each donor was determined by measuring IFNgamma production from CD4+ T cells after fresh PBMCs had been stimulated overnight with CMV viral lysate. CD4 T cells were positively selected using Miltenyi beads, after which CD8 T cells were positively selected from the CD4-negative fraction. Cells were stained for CD3, CD4, CD8, CD45RA, CD27 and a live/dead dye and were sorted on a BD Aria II into four subsets based on CD45RA and CD27. The sorting gate for effector memory cells was CD45RA-CD27-, and the sorting gate for EMRA cells was CD45RA+CD27-. Blood was obtained from a few healthy volunteers, and the blood from each volunteer was fractionated into CD4 and CD8 T cells and subsequently into four differentiation subsets. Roughly 120 ml of peripheral blood was collected from each donor, and PBMC were isolated from the blood using Ficoll-Paque PLUS density-gradient centrifugation. Sorted cells were lysed in RLT buffer, after which RNA was extracted using a Qiagen RNeasy kit and stored at -80 degrees C.

A note on this clonotype: There is no known antigen for this receptor. Base qualities are not at hand, and no much larger clone is one base apart.

Recombination linked TRBV20-1 to TRBJ2-4, with a weak D call of TRBD2 (6 bases match). Material for sequencing was effector memory CD4+ T cells from blood. What this sample's cell subset or site label stands for: effector memory, CD45RA- CD27-. This clonotype was obtained from a human donor in good health. The DNA sequence is given as TGCAGTGCTAGAGATCCGGGAGCGTCCAAAAACATTCAGTACTTC. Translation gives CSARDPGASKNIQYF.